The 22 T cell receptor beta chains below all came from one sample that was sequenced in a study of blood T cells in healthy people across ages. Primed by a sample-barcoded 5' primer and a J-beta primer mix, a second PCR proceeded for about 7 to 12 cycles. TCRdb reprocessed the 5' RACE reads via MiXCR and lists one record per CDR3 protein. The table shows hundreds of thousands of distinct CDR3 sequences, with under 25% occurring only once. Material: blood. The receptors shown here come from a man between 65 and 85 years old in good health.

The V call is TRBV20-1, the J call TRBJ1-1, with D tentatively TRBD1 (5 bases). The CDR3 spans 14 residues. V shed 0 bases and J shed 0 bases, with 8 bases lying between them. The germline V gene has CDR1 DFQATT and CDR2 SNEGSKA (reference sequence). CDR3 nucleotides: TGCAGTGCTAGAGATCAAGGGGTGAACACTGAAGCTTTCTTT. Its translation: CSARDQGVNTEAFF.

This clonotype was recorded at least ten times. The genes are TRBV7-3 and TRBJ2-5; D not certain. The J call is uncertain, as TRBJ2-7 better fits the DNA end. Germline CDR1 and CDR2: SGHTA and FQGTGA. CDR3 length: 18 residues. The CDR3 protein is CASSLGEIQSPPPYEQYF. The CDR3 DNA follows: TGTGCCAGCAGCTTAGGGGAAATCCAGAGCCCGCCGCCCTACGAGCAGTACTTC.

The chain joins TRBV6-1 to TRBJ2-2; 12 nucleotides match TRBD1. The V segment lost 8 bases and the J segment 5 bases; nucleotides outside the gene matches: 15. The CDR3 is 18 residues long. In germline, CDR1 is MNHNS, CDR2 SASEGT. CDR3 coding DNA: TGTGCCAGCCGGAAAACCGGGACAGGGGGCGCCGGGACCGGGGAGCTGTTTTTT. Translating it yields CASRKTGTGGAGTGELFF.

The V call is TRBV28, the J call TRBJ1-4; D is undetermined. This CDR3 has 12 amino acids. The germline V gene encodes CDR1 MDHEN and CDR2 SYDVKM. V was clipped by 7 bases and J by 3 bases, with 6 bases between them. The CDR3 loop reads CASKESNEKLFF. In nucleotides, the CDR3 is TGTGCCAGCAAGGAGTCTAATGAAAAACTGTTTTTT. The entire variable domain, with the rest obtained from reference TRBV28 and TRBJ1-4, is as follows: DVKVTQSSRYLVKRTGEKVFLECVQDMDHENMFWYRQDPGLGLRLIYFSYDVKMKEKGDIPEGYSVSREKKERFSLILESASTNQTSMYLCASKESNEKLFFGSGTQLSVL.

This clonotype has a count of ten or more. The CDR3 sequence: CAISEIGELFF. CDR3 coding DNA: TGTGCCATCAGTGAGATCGGGGAGCTGTTTTTT. The rearrangement uses TRBV10-3 and TRBJ2-2; D gene uncertain. Germline V CDR1 and CDR2: ENHRY, SYGVKD. V was trimmed by 2 bases and J by 7 bases, leaving 2 bases between them. The length of the CDR3 is 11 residues.

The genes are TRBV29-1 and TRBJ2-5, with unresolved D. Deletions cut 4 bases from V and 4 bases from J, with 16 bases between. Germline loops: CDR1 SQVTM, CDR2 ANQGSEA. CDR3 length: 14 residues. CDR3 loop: CSVGVNGPAETQYF. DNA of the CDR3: TGCAGCGTTGGGGTTAACGGGCCGGCAGAGACCCAGTACTTC.

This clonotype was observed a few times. The CDR3 nucleotides read TGTGCCAGCAGCTTGTTTGAACTAGCAGAGACCCAGTACTTC. This gives the protein CASSLFELAETQYF. The chain links TRBV7-9 to TRBJ2-5, with D perhaps TRBD2 (6 bases). V was shortened by 3 bases and J by 4 bases, with 12 bases between the two germline ends. The germline V gene has CDR1 SEHNR and CDR2 FQNEAQ (reference sequence). The CDR3 runs to 14 residues.

This CDR3 reads CSVEVGLAGIETQYF. The CDR3 DNA reads TGCAGCGTTGAAGTCGGACTAGCGGGAATAGAGACCCAGTACTTC. The gene calls are TRBV29-1 and TRBJ2-5, with TRBD2 matching over 12 bases. Germline trimming cut 1 base from V and 4 bases from J; bases unmatched to any gene: 4. Germline V gene lookup returns CDR1 SQVTM and CDR2 ANQGSEA. CDR3 length equals 15 residues.

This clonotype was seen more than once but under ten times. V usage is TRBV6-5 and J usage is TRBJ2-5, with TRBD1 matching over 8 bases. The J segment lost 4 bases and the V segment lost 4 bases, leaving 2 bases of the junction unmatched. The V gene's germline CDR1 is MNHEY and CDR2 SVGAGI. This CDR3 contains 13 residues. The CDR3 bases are TGTGCCAGCAGTTCGACAGGGGCAGAGACCCAGTACTTC. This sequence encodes CASSSTGAETQYF.

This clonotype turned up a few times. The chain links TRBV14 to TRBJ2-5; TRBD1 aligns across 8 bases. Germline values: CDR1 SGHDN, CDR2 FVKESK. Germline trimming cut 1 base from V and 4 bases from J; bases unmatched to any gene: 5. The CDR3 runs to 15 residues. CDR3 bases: TGTGCCAGCAGCCAAGGTGTAACAGGGGGAGAGACCCAGTACTTC. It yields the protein CASSQGVTGGETQYF.

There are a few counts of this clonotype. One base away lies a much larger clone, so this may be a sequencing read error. CDR3 DNA: TGTGCCACCAATGAGGACGGGACAGGGTTGACAGATACGCAGTATTTT. This encodes CATNEDGTGLTDTQYF. The V gene is TRBV24-1, the J gene TRBJ2-3; 9 bases map to TRBD1. The length of the CDR3 is 16 residues. The V gene's germline CDR1 is KGHDR and CDR2 SFDVKD. V dropped 8 bases and J dropped 3; count of bases not matched to a gene: 11.

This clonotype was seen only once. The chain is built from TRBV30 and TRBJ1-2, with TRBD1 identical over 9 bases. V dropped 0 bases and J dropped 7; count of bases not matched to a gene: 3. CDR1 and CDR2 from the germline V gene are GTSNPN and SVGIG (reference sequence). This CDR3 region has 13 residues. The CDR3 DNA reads TGTGCCTGGAGTGTTGGACAGGGGTTTGGCTACACCTTC. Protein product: CAWSVGQGFGYTF.

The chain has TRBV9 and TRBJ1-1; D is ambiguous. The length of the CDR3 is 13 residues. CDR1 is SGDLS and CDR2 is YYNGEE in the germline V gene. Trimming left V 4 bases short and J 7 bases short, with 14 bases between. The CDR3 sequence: CASSFGPGGEAFF. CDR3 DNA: TGTGCCAGCAGCTTCGGTCCGGGAGGTGAAGCTTTCTTT.

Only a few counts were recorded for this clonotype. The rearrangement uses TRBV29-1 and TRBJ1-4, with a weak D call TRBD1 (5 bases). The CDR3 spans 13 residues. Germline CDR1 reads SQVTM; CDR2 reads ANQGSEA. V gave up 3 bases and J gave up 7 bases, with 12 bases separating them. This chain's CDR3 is CSVEANRGEKLFF. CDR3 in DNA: TGCAGCGTTGAGGCGAATAGGGGTGAAAAACTGTTTTTT.

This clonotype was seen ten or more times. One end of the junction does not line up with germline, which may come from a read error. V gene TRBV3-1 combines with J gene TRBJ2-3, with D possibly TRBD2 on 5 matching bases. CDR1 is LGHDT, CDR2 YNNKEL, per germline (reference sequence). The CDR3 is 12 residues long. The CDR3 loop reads CASSQVADTQYF. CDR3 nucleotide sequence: TGCGCCAGCAGCCAAGTAGCGGATACGCAGTATTTT.

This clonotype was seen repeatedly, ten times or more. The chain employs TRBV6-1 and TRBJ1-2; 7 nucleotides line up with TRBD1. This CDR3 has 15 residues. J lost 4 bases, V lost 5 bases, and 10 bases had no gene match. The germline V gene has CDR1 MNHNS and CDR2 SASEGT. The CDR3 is CASSMTGTEVYGYTF. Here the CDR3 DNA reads TGTGCCAGCAGTATGACCGGGACAGAGGTCTATGGCTACACCTTC.

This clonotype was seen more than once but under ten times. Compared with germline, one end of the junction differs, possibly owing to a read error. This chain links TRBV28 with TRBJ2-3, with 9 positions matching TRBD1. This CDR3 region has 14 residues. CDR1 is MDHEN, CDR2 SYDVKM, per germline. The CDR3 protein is CASTHRGRTDTQYF. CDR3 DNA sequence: TGCGCCAGCACCCACAGGGGGCGCACAGATACGCAGTATTTT. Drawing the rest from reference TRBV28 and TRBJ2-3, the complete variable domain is DVKVTQSSRYLVKRTGEKVFLECVQDMDHENMFWYRQDPGLGLRLIYFSYDVKMKEKGDIPEGYSVSREKKERFSLILESASTNQTSMYLCASTHRGRTDTQYFGPGTRLTVL.

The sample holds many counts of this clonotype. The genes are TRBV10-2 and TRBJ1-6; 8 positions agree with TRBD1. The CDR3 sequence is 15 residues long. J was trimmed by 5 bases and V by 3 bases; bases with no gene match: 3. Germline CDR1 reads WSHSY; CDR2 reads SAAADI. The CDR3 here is CASSEGTGDNSPLHF. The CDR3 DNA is TGCGCCAGCAGTGAAGGGACAGGAGATAATTCACCCCTCCACTTT.

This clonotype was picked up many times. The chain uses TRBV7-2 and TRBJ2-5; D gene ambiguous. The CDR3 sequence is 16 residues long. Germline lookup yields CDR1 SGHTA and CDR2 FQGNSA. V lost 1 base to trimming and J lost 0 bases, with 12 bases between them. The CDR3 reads CASSLGRRTDQETQYF. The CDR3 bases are TGTGCCAGCAGCTTAGGACGTAGAACAGACCAAGAGACCCAGTACTTC.

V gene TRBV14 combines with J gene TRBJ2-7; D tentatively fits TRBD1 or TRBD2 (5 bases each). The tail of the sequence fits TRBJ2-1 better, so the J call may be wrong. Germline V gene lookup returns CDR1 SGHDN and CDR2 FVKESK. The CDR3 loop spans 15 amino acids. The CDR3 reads CASSQDVGVRYEQFF. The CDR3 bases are TGTGCCAGCAGCCAAGATGTGGGGGTAAGATATGAGCAGTTCTTC.

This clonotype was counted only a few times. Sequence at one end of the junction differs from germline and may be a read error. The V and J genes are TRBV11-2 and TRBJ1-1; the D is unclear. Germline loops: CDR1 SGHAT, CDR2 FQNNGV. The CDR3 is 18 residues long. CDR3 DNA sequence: TGTGCCAGCAGCTTTAAGGTTGGCGGAATCCCTCTGAACACTGAAGCTCTCTTT. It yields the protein CASSFKVGGIPLNTEALF.

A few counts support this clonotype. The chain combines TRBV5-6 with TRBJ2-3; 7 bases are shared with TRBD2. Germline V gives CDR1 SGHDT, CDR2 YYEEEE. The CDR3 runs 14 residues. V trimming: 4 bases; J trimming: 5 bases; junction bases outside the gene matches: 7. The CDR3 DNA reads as TGTGCCAGCAGCCGGGGGTCTAGCGGAGATACGCAGTATTTT. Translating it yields CASSRGSSGDTQYF.